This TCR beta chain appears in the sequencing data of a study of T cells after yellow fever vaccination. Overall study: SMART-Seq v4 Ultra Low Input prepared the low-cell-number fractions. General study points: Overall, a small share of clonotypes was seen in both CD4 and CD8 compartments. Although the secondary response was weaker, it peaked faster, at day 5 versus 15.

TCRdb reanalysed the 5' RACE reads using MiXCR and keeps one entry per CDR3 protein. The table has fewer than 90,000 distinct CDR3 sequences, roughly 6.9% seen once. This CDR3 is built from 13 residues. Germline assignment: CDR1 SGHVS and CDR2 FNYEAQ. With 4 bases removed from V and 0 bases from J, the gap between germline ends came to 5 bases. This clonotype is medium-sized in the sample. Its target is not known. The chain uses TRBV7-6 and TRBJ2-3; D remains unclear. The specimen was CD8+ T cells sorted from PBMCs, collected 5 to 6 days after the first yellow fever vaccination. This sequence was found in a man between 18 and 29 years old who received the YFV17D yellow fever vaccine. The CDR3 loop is CASSYTSTDTQYF. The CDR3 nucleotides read TGTGCCAGCAGCTACACTAGCACAGATACGCAGTATTTT.